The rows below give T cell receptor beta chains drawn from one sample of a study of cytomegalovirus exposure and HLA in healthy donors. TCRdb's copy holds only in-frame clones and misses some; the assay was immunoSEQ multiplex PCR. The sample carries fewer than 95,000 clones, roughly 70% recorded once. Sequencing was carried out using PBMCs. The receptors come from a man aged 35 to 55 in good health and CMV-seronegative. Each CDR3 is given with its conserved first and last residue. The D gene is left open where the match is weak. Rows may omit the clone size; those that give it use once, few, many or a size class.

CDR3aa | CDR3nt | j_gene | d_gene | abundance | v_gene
CASSYRDTAYEQYF | TGTGCCAGCAGCTACCGGGACACAGCCTACGAGCAGTACTTC | TRBJ2-7 | - | once | TRBV7-2
CASSDLNRGRSSPLHF | TGTGCCAGCAGTGACCTCAACAGGGGACGAAGTTCACCCCTCCACTTT | TRBJ1-6 | TRBD1 | - | TRBV6-1
CASRMPGRDEQFF | TGTGCCAGCAGAATGCCAGGGAGGGATGAGCAGTTCTTC | TRBJ2-1 | TRBD2 | - | TRBV7-9
CARTRGGGQETQYF | TGTGCCAGGACTCGCGGGGGGGGACAAGAGACCCAGTACTTC | TRBJ2-5 | TRBD2 | - | TRBV27
CASSLGQGPYEQYF | TGTGCCAGCAGTCTTGGACAGGGCCCCTACGAGCAGTACTTC | TRBJ2-7 | TRBD1 | - | TRBV27
CASSQRGRVLLDNEQFF | TGCGCCAGCAGCCAACGGGGAAGAGTCCTCCTAGACAATGAGCAGTTCTTC | TRBJ2-1 | - | - | TRBV4-1
CASHQERINTEAFF | TGCGCCAGTCACCAGGAACGGATAAACACTGAAGCTTTCTTT | TRBJ1-1 | - | - | TRBV5-1
CAGSLYASGSYNEQFF | TGTGCCGGCAGTTTATACGCTAGCGGGTCCTACAATGAGCAGTTCTTC | TRBJ2-1 | TRBD2 | - | TRBV28
CASSLRDRGTGELFF | TGTGCCAGCAGTTTACGGGACAGGGGGACCGGGGAGCTGTTTTTT | TRBJ2-2 | TRBD1 | - | TRBV27
CASSLPNSRGSGKTDTQYF | TGTGCCAGCAGCCTACCCAACTCGCGGGGGTCTGGTAAAACAGATACGCAGTATTTT | TRBJ2-3 | TRBD2 | few | TRBV5-4
CASSLEYPGNYGYTF | TGTGCCAGCAGCTTAGAATACCCAGGGAACTATGGCTACACCTTC | TRBJ1-2 | - | - | TRBV7-2
CASSEVGGYEAFF | TGTGCCAGCAGTGAAGTTGGCGGGTATGAAGCTTTCTTT | TRBJ1-1 | - | - | TRBV6-1
CASSINIGTIIRNEQFF | TGTGCCAGCAGCATAAACATCGGGACTATCATTCGCAATGAGCAGTTCTTC | TRBJ2-1 | TRBD2 | - | TRBV7-2
CATHRGGTGELFF | TGTGCCACACATCGGGGGGGAACCGGGGAGCTGTTTTTT | TRBJ2-2 | TRBD2 | - | TRBV6-5